Shown below are 30 T cell receptor beta chains from a single sample sequenced in a study of T cell repertoires in cytomegalovirus infection. These receptors have no identified antigens. TCRdb analysed the reads with MiXCR anew, one entry per CDR3 protein. Altogether some 560,000 distinct CDR3 sequences are present, almost 40% being singletons, with the ten largest covering more than 40%. Sample: cultured PBMCs, taken from culture after CMV antigen stimulation. The receptors were gathered from a human donor in good health (CMV status not recorded). Some clones in this sample may be carry-over from other donors' samples.

This rearrangement joins TRBV20-1 to TRBJ2-7; D might be TRBD1 or TRBD2, each matching 5 bases. Germline lookup yields CDR1 DFQATT and CDR2 SNEGSKA (reference sequence). The CDR3 extends over 12 amino acids. V lost 0 bases to trimming and J lost 8 bases, with 11 bases between them. DNA of the CDR3: TGCAGTGCTAGAGAGGGGCTCGGGAAGCAGTACTTC. Amino acid sequence: CSAREGLGKQYF.

This clonotype occurred a few times. The chain combines TRBV12-3 or TRBV12-4 with TRBJ1-4; maybe TRBD1 (5 bases). Trimming pared 1 base from V and 7 bases from J, leaving 25 bases between. The CDR3 extends over 19 amino acids. The DNA of the CDR3 is TGTGCCAGCAGTTTAGAAGTGGGGCAGTCACGATTCATTGGTGAAAAACTGTTTTTT. Its protein product is CASSLEVGQSRFIGEKLFF.

This sequence joins TRBV10-3 and TRBJ2-7; 9 positions agree with TRBD1. Unmatched junction bases numbered 9, after V lost 6 bases and J lost 0 bases. Germline assignment: CDR1 ENHRY and CDR2 SYGVKD. This CDR3 comprises 16 residues. CDR3 sequence (DNA): TGTGCCATCAGCGATGGACAGGGGAAGAGCTCCTACGAGCAGTACTTC. Amino acids: CAISDGQGKSSYEQYF.

This chain joins TRBV9 and TRBJ2-6; the D is unclear. The germline V and J ends were trimmed by 0 bases and 0 bases, with 4 bases remaining between them. This CDR3 has 15 residues. CDR1 and CDR2 (germline): SGDLS, YYNGEE. CDR3 nucleotide sequence: TGTGCCAGCAGCGTAGCCGGCTCTGGGGCCAACGTCCTGACTTTC. Protein: CASSVAGSGANVLTF.

The table lists this clonotype with a few counts. V usage is TRBV4-1 and J usage is TRBJ2-5; possibly TRBD2 for D (6 bases). This CDR3 is 15 amino acids long. Trimming stripped 4 bases from V and 1 base from J, with 13 bases between. Germline V CDR1 and CDR2: MGHRA, YSYEKL. The DNA for the CDR3 is TGCGCCAGCAGCCCTGGGGGGTGGAGCCAAGAGACCCAGTACTTC. It yields the protein CASSPGGWSQETQYF.

The chain uses TRBV2 and TRBJ1-2; D is undetermined. Germline V gene lookup returns CDR1 SNHLY and CDR2 FYNNEI. Trimming pared 0 bases from V and 7 bases from J, leaving 9 bases between. This CDR3 is 13 amino acids long. This CDR3 reads CASSEATSAGYTF. In nucleotides, the CDR3 is TGTGCCAGCAGTGAAGCGACGAGCGCTGGCTACACCTTC.

This clonotype was counted a few times. V and J are TRBV7-2 and TRBJ2-4; D gene ambiguous. CDR1 and CDR2 from the germline V gene are SGHTA and FQGNSA. This CDR3 is built from 12 residues. V shed 2 bases and J shed 9 bases, with 8 bases lying between them. For the CDR3, the DNA is TGTGCCAGCAGCTTAAATTTCGCCATTCAGTACTTC. This sequence encodes CASSLNFAIQYF.

The genes are TRBV14 and TRBJ2-5; unclear D gene. Trimming took 0 bases from V and 1 from J, leaving 12 bases between them. The CDR3 totals 16 residues. Looked up from germline, CDR1 is SGHDN and CDR2 is FVKESK. The CDR3 sequence is CASSQDVATGQETQYF. The CDR3 DNA reads as TGTGCCAGCAGCCAAGATGTGGCGACCGGCCAAGAGACCCAGTACTTC. Based on the CDR3 plus reference TRBV14 and TRBJ2-5, the full variable domain is EAGVTQFPSHSVIEKGQTVTLRCDPISGHDNLYWYRRVMGKEIKFLLHFVKESKQDESGMPNNRFLAERTGGTYSTLKVQPAELEDSGVYFCASSQDVATGQETQYFGPGTRLLVL.

Of note for this clonotype: Relative to the germline gene, one junction end is altered; a read error may explain this. V and J are TRBV12-3 or TRBV12-4 and TRBJ2-7; 8 bases agree with TRBD1. The length of the CDR3 is 13 residues. The CDR3 loop is CASSWDRWGEKYF. The CDR3 DNA reads TGTGCCAGCAGTTGGGACAGGTGGGGCGAGAAGTACTTC.

This clonotype appeared a few times. The chain carries TRBV4-3 and TRBJ2-1; D perhaps matches TRBD2 (6 bases). V was clipped by 4 bases and J by 5 bases, with 18 bases between them. From germline, CDR1 is LGHNA and CDR2 YSLEER. The CDR3 length is 16 residues. The CDR3 DNA reads as TGCGCCAGCAGCCCAAATATCCCGGGGACTCACAATGAGCAGTTCTTC. Translating gives CASSPNIPGTHNEQFF.

This chain uses TRBV7-2 with TRBJ2-7; D unresolved. Germline CDR1 reads SGHTA; CDR2 reads FQGNSA. The CDR3 length is 13 residues. V lost 6 bases and J 1 base, leaving 10 bases between the germline ends. In DNA form, the CDR3 reads TGTGCCAGCAGTTGGGCATTTTCCTACGAGCAGTACTTC. It encodes CASSWAFSYEQYF.

The table lists this clonotype with a few counts. The genes are TRBV7-2 and TRBJ1-1; TRBD1 might be the D (5 bases). Germline assignment: CDR1 SGHTA and CDR2 FQGNSA. V was clipped by 5 bases and J by 0 bases, with 13 bases between them. CDR3 length: 15 residues. CDR3 protein: CASSKTGYMNTEAFF. The CDR3 DNA is TGTGCCAGCAGCAAAACAGGCTACATGAACACTGAAGCTTTCTTT.

The chain carries TRBV19 and TRBJ1-5, with D unresolved. CDR1 is LNHDA, CDR2 SQIVND, per germline (reference sequence). The CDR3 sequence is 14 residues long. Deletions cut 4 bases from V and 7 bases from J, with 14 bases between. The CDR3 is CASSSGNRRQPQHF. Here the CDR3 DNA reads TGTGCCAGTAGTAGCGGCAACAGAAGGCAGCCCCAGCATTTT.

The rearrangement uses TRBV12-3 or TRBV12-4 and TRBJ1-1, with 9 bases fitting TRBD1. V lost 3 bases, J lost 1 base, and 9 bases stayed unmatched. The CDR3 totals 17 residues. CDR3 DNA sequence: TGTGCCAGCAGTTTCACAGGGGGCGGCTCGGGGAACACTGAAGCTTTCTTT. This codes for CASSFTGGGSGNTEAFF.

The rearrangement uses TRBV7-9 and TRBJ1-1; D may be TRBD1 (6 bases). Germline V gene sequence: CDR1 SEHNR, CDR2 FQNEAQ (reference sequence). The V gene lost 5 bases and the J gene lost 5 bases, with 12 bases spanning the gap. The CDR3 has 13 residues. CDR3 nucleotides: TGTGCCAGCAGCCTACAGGGCTGGACTGAAGCTTTCTTT. Translated: CASSLQGWTEAFF.

V usage is TRBV20-1 and J usage is TRBJ1-3; D uncertain. V was trimmed by 2 bases and J by 0 bases, leaving 8 bases between them. Per the germline V gene, CDR1 is DFQATT and CDR2 is SNEGSKA (reference sequence). CDR3 length: 14 amino acids. The CDR3 here is CSARQESSGNTIYF. The CDR3 DNA reads TGCAGTGCTAGACAGGAAAGCTCTGGAAACACCATATATTTT.

At least ten counts were recorded for this clonotype. V and J are TRBV7-2 and TRBJ2-7, with a possible D match to TRBD1 (6 bases). Per the germline V gene, CDR1 is SGHTA and CDR2 is FQGNSA. CDR3 length: 13 amino acids. Trimming took 4 bases from V and 6 from J, leaving 13 bases between them. The CDR3 region has the DNA TGTGCCAGCAGCTCTACAGGGTTGGGCGAGCAGTACTTC. It yields the protein CASSSTGLGEQYF.

The V call is TRBV5-1, the J call TRBJ2-1; D perhaps matches TRBD2 (6 bases). Germline CDR1 is SGHRS and CDR2 is YFSETQ. V gave up 0 bases and J gave up 12 bases, with 16 bases separating them. This CDR3 is 14 amino acids long. The CDR3 reads CASSLGVQGGWQFF. In DNA form, the CDR3 reads TGCGCCAGCAGCTTGGGAGTTCAGGGAGGTTGGCAGTTCTTC.

This sequence joins TRBV4-2 and TRBJ2-5; D may be TRBD1 (5 bases). CDR3 length equals 14 residues. CDR1 is LGHNA, CDR2 YNFKEQ, per germline. The V gene lost 0 bases and the J gene lost 0 bases, with 5 bases spanning the gap. The CDR3 nucleotides read TGTGCCAGCAGCCAAGAGGGGCACCAAGAGACCCAGTACTTC. It yields the protein CASSQEGHQETQYF.

The V and J genes are TRBV7-9 and TRBJ1-2; D is perhaps TRBD1 (5 bases). Trimming removed 5 bases from V and 3 bases from J, with 16 bases in between. The germline V gene has CDR1 SEHNR and CDR2 FQNEAQ (reference sequence). CDR3 length: 15 residues. The CDR3 nucleotides are TGTGCCAGCAGCCCCGGGGACGGGGAGTACTATGGCTACACCTTC. It codes for CASSPGDGEYYGYTF.

The chain joins TRBV5-1 to TRBJ2-3; 7 bases are shared with TRBD2. Per germline, CDR1 SGHRS and CDR2 YFSETQ. This CDR3 region has 17 residues. The junction had 13 bases not matched to a gene; V was cut back by 3 bases and J by 3 bases. The CDR3 nucleotides are TGCGCCAGCAGCTCGCTTAGTACTAGCGTGGGGACAGATACGCAGTATTTT. This codes for CASSSLSTSVGTDTQYF.

In this sample, this clonotype turned up a few times. For the CDR3, the DNA is TGTGCCAGCAGTGGACACCTTAACACTGAAGCTTTCTTT. This sequence encodes CASSGHLNTEAFF. The gene calls are TRBV7-2 and TRBJ1-1, with D possibly being TRBD1 (5 bases). The germline V gene encodes CDR1 SGHTA and CDR2 FQGNSA. V shed 6 bases and J shed 2 bases, with 10 bases lying between them. The CDR3 covers 13 residues.

This clonotype has just one count. The V gene is TRBV6-8, the J gene TRBJ2-7; 8 bases are a match to TRBD1. The CDR3 length is 14 residues. V trimming: 2 bases; J trimming: 5 bases; junction bases outside the gene matches: 5. Looked up from germline, CDR1 is MNHGY and CDR2 is SAAAGT. The CDR3, as DNA: TGTGCCAGCAGTTACATGGACAGGGAGCACGAGCAGTACTTC. It is translated as CASSYMDREHEQYF.

The chain couples TRBV28 to TRBJ2-7; D is unresolved. Germline CDR1 reads MDHEN; CDR2 reads SYDVKM. The length of the CDR3 is 12 residues. The germline V and J ends were trimmed by 5 bases and 13 bases, with 18 bases remaining between them. CDR3 loop: CASSPGKAITYF. For the CDR3, the DNA is TGTGCCAGCAGTCCTGGGAAGGCGATCACATACTTC.

This clonotype was found a few times. The V call is TRBV2, the J call TRBJ2-1; TRBD2 matches at 9 bases. Germline lookup yields CDR1 SNHLY and CDR2 FYNNEI. Trimming cost V 6 bases and J 2 bases; bases outside gene matches: 8. The CDR3 contains 16 residues. The CDR3 reads CASRDGVAGAYNEQFF. CDR3 DNA sequence: TGTGCCAGCAGGGACGGGGTAGCGGGGGCCTACAATGAGCAGTTCTTC.

At least ten counts were recorded for this clonotype. The gene calls are TRBV7-8 and TRBJ1-6; D remains ambiguous. The CDR3 totals 15 residues. The V and J ends lost 1 base and 0 bases respectively, with 4 bases between them. Germline assignment: CDR1 SGHVS and CDR2 FQNEAQ. CDR3 nucleotide sequence: TGTGCCAGCAGCTTAGTGGGCTCCTATAATTCACCCCTCCACTTT. Translating it yields CASSLVGSYNSPLHF.

This clonotype was seen repeatedly, ten times or more. The chain combines TRBV7-2 with TRBJ2-1, with D possibly matching TRBD1 (5 bases). This CDR3 contains 13 residues. Trimming took off 5 bases at V and 8 bases at J, with 13 bases between the two ends. Germline V gene sequence: CDR1 SGHTA, CDR2 FQGNSA. Written as DNA, the CDR3 is TGTGCCAGCAGCGGCAGGGTGGCTGATGAGCAGTTCTTC. Translation gives CASSGRVADEQFF.

V and J are TRBV6-5 and TRBJ2-7; D is possibly TRBD2 (5 bases). This CDR3 is 15 amino acids long. Germline values: CDR1 MNHEY, CDR2 SVGAGI. Deletions cut 4 bases from V and 0 bases from J, with 13 bases between. CDR3 protein: CASSFYGISSYEQYF. As DNA, the CDR3 is TGTGCCAGCAGTTTCTACGGGATCAGCTCCTACGAGCAGTACTTC.

Regarding this clonotype: A much larger clone differs by one base, so this may be a read error. The rearrangement links TRBV2 to TRBJ1-1; D gene unclear. V was cut by 6 bases and J by 7 bases, with 9 bases left in between. This CDR3 region has 11 residues. Looked up from germline, CDR1 is SNHLY and CDR2 is FYNNEI. For the CDR3, the DNA is TGTGCCAGCAGATTAAACGGTGAAGCTTTCTTT. Protein: CASRLNGEAFF.

In its sample, this clonotype was seen a few times. The chain recombines TRBV6-2 or TRBV6-3 with TRBJ2-1; D remains ambiguous. In germline, CDR1 is MNHEY, CDR2 SVGEGT. This CDR3 spans 12 amino acids. The V end lost 2 bases, the J end lost 9 bases, and 8 bases lay between the germline ends. CDR3: CASSYPAVEQFF. The CDR3 DNA follows: TGTGCCAGCAGTTACCCGGCCGTTGAGCAGTTCTTC.